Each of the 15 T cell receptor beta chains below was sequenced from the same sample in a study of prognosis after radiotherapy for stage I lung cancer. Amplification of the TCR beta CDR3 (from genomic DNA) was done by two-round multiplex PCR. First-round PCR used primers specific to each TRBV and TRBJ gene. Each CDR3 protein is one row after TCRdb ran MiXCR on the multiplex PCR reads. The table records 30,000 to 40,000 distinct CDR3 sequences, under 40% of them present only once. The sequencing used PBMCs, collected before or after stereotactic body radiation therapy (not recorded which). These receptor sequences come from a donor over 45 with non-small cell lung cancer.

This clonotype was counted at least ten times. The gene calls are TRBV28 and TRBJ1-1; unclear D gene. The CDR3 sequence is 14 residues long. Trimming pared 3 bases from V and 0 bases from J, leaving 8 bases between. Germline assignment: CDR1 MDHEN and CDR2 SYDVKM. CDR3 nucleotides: TGTGCCAGCAGTTTTGCCGGGATGAACACTGAAGCTTTCTTT. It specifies CASSFAGMNTEAFF.

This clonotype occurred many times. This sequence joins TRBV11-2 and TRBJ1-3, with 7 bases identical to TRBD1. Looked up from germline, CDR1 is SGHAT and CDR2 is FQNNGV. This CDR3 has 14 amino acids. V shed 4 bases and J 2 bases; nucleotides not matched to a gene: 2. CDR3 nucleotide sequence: TGTGCCAGCAGCTCAACAGGGGCTGGAAACACCATATATTTT. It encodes CASSSTGAGNTIYF. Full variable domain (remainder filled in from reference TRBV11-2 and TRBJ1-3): EAGVAQSPRYKIIEKRQSVAFWCNPISGHATLYWYQQILGQGPKLLIQFQNNGVVDDSQLPKDRFSAERLKGVDSTLKIQPAKLEDSAVYLCASSSTGAGNTIYFGEGSWLTVV.

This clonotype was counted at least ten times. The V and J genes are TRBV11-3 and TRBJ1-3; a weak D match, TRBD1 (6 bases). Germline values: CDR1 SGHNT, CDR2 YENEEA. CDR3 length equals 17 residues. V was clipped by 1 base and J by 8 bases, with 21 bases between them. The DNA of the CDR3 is TGTGCCAGCAGCTTAGTAGCCAACCAGGGGCGCGTGGACACCATATATTTT. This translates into CASSLVANQGRVDTIYF.

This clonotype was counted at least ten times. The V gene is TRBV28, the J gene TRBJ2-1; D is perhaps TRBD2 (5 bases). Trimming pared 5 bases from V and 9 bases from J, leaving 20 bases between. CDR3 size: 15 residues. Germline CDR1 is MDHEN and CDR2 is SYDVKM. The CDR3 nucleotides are TGTGCCAGCAGTGGCGGGCTCCCAGTCTTTGGTGAGCAGTTCTTC. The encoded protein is CASSGGLPVFGEQFF.

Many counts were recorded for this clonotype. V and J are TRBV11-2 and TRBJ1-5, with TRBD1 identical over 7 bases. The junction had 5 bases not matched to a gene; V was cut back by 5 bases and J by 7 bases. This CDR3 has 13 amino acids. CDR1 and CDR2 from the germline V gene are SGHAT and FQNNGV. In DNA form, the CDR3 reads TGTGCCAGCAGCGGCGACAGGGCGCAGCCCCAGCATTTT. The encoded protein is CASSGDRAQPQHF.

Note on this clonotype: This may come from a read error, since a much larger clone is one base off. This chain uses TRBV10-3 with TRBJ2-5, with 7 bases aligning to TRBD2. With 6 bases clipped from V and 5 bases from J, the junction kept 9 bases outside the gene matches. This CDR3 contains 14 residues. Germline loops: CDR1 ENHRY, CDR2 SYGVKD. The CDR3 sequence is CAIRGGSGVETQYF. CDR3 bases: TGTGCCATCAGGGGGGGGTCAGGCGTCGAGACCCAGTACTTC.

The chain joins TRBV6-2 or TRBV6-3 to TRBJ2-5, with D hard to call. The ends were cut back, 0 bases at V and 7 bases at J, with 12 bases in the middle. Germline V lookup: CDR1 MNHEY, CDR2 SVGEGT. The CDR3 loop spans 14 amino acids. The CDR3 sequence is CASSYSGREGTQYF. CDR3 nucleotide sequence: TGTGCCAGCAGTTACTCCGGCCGCGAAGGGACCCAGTACTTC.

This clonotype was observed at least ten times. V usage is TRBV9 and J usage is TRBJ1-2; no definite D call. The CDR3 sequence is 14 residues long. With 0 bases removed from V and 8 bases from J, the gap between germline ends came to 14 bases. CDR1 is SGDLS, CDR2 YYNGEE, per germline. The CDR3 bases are TGTGCCAGCAGCGTAGTTATAGATGACACCGGCTACACCTTC. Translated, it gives CASSVVIDDTGYTF.

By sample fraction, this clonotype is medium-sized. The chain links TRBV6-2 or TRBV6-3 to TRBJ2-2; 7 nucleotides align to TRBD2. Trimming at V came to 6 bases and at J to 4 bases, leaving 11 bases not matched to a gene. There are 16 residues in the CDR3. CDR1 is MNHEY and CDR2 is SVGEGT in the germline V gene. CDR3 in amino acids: CASSLGGSVSTGELFF. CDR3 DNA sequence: TGTGCCAGCAGCCTTGGCGGGAGCGTTAGCACCGGGGAGCTGTTTTTT.

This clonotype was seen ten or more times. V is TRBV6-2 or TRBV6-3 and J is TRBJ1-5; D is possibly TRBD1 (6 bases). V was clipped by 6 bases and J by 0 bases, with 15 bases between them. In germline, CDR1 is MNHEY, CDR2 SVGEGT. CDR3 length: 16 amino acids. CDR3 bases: TGTGCCAGCAGGGAAACAGGGAAATATAGCAATCAGCCCCAGCATTTT. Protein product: CASRETGKYSNQPQHF.

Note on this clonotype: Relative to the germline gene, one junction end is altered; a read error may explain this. The chain's CDR3 is CVSSMRPKMVGNSPLHF. Here the CDR3 DNA reads TGTGTCAGTAGTATGCGACCTAAAATGGTGGGTAATTCACCCCTCCACTTT. The chain couples TRBV19 to TRBJ1-6; no firm D call. Germline assignment: CDR1 LNHDA and CDR2 SQIVND (reference sequence). CDR3 length equals 17 residues. The full variable domain, completed using reference TRBV19 and TRBJ1-6, is DGGITQSPKYLFRKEGQNVTLSCEQNLNHDAMYWYRQDPGQGLRLIYYSQIVNDFQKGDIAEGYSVSREKKESFPLTVTSAQKNPTAFYLCVSSMRPKMVGNSPLHFGNGTRLTVT.

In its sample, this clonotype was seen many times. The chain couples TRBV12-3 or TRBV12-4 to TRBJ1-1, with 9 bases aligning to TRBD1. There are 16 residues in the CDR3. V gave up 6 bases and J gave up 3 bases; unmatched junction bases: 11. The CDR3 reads CASSRQGEGLDTEAFF. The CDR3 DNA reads TGTGCCAGCAGCCGACAGGGGGAGGGTCTGGACACTGAAGCTTTCTTT.

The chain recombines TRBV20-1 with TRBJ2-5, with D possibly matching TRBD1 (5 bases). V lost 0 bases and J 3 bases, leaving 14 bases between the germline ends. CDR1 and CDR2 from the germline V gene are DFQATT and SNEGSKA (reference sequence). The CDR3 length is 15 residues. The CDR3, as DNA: TGCAGTGCTAGAGATCGTGCCAGGGTTGAAGAGACCCAGTACTTC. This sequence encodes CSARDRARVEETQYF.

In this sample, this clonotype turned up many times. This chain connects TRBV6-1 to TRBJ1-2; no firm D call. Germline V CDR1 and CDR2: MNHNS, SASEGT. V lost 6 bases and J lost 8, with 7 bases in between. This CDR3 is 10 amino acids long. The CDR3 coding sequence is TGTGCCAGCAGGATAGGGGGCTACACCTTC. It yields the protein CASRIGGYTF.

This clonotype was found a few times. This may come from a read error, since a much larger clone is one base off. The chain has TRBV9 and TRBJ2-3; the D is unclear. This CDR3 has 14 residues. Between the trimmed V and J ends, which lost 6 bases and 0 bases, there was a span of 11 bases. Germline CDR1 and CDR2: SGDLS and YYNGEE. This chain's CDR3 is CASIDTASTDTQYF. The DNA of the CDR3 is TGTGCCAGCATCGATACGGCTAGCACAGATACGCAGTATTTT. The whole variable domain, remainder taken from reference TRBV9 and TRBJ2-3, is DSGVTQTPKHLITATGQRVTLRCSPRSGDLSVYWYQQSLDQGLQFLIQYYNGEERAKGNILERFSAQQFPDLHSELNLSSLELGDSALYFCASIDTASTDTQYFGPGTRLTVL.